These T cell receptor beta chains were read from a single sample in a study of follicular helper T cells after annual influenza vaccination. Assay used: immunoSEQ multiplex PCR; TCRdb lists only in-frame clones, some missing. The data hold 4,000 to 5,500 clones, with approximately 86% observed a single time. The sample in question was CXCR5+ CD38- circulating T follicular helper cells from blood, obtained 7 days after influenza vaccination. The origin of the receptors is an adult who received the influenza vaccine. Each CDR3 is given with its conserved first and last residue. Each record gives: V gene, CDR3 protein.

>TRBV19
CATKKPGTSAGRETQYF
>TRBV25-1
CASSVQGRTEAFF
>TRBV29-1
CSVEEGVGVAKNIQYF
>TRBV6-1
CASSEPTGRGYTF
>TRBV7-9
CASSLRTGTNEKLFF
>TRBV18
CASSSATSGAKSSYEQYF
>TRBV6-1
CASRGQIYGYTF
>TRBV7-2
CASSRGLVGNEQYF
>TRBV7-2
CASSLGVSSGEETQYF
>TRBV2
CASSYNEKLFF
>TRBV7-7
CASSRLGSSDTQYF
>TRBV5-5
CASSRTGTYEQYF
>TRBV6-5
CASSQSTGNTIYF
>TRBV7-2
CASSHGIGYNEQFF
>TRBV10-3
CAISEGQGINEQFF
>TRBV29-1
CSVVARVDEQYF
>TRBV4-3
CASSQDTGNMNTEAFF
>TRBV2
CASSKVATKRGPLEQYF
>TRBV7-6
CASSLAQGWTDTQYF
>TRBV13
CASSFFSGGSSYEQYF
>TRBV6-5
CASSRTQGKPQHF
>TRBV7-2
CASSQSAGNTEAFF
>TRBV6-1
CASRSAVTNTEAFF
>TRBV18
CASSPASTDTQYF
>TRBV19
CASSSEGTGELFF
>TRBV7-3
CASSPWTGAGELFF
>TRBV2
CASSVGQGENQPQHF
>TRBV5-4
CASSGTSGGAGELFF
>TRBV27
CASRPLGGYEQYF
>TRBV18
CASSPPYANGGGEQYF
>TRBV11-3
CASSFKGAATDTQYF
>TRBV6-1
CASSESGGYWSNQPQHF
>TRBV5-1
CASSFGLAGRAGGETQYF
>TRBV10-3
CAIRRDRGTMTNYGYTF
>TRBV27
CASSLSRDSYEQYF
>TRBV2
CASSVDSANQPQHF
>TRBV27
CASGTGGGKQYF
>TRBV7-6
CASSGQGKASYEQYF
>TRBV5-1
CASSLELGSSSAFF
>TRBV6-5
CASSREGGGIETQYF
>TRBV27
CASSSKYVSGNTIYF
>TRBV7-8
CASSLGQGGREQYF
>TRBV7-9
CASSLGRSNTGELFF
>TRBV25-1
CASSKSGTGIGSNQPQHF
>TRBV11-1
CASSLTAENEQFF
>TRBV5-1
CASSPQQNTGELFF